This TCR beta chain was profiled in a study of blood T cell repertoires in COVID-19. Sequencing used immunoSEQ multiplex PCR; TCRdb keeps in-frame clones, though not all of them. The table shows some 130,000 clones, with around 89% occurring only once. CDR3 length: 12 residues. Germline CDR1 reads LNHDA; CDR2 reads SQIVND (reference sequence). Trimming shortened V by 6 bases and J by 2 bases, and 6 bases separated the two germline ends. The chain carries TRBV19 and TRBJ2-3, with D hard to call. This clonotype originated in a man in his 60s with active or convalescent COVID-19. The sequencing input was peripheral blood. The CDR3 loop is CASRQTTDTQYF. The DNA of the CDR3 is TGTGCCAGTAGACAGACCACAGATACGCAGTATTTT.